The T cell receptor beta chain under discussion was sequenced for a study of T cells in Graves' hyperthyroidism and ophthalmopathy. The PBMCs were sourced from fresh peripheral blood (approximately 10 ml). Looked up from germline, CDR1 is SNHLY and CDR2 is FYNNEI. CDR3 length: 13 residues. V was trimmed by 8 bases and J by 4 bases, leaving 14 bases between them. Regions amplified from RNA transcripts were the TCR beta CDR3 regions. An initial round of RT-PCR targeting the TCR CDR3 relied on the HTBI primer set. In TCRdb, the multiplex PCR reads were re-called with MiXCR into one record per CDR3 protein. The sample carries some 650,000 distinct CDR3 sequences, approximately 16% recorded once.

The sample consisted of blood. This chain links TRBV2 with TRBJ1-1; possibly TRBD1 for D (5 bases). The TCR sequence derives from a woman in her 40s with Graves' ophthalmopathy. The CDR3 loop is CASAGEWGTEAFF. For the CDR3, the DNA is TGTGCCAGCGCGGGGGAGTGGGGCACTGAAGCTTTCTTT.